This entry features one T cell receptor beta chain sequence. This CDR3 has 16 residues. V shed 0 bases, J shed 8 bases, and the junction held 11 bases outside the gene matches. Germline values: CDR1 MNHNS, CDR2 SASEGT. This entry belongs to a study of cytomegalovirus exposure and HLA in healthy donors. With 60 Vbeta and 13 Jbeta primers, the PCR was carried out. The protocol was immunoSEQ multiplex PCR, while the TCRdb copy is restricted to in-frame clones and leaves out a portion. This table holds about 93,000 clones, approximately 80% found once. The V gene is TRBV6-1, the J gene TRBJ2-3, with 7 bases fitting TRBD2. Sequenced: PBMCs. The clonotype originates from a woman aged 40-49 years in good health and CMV-seronegative. The CDR3 loop reads CASSEAKLAIPGTQYF. DNA of the CDR3: TGTGCCAGCAGTGAAGCCAAACTAGCGATCCCAGGTACGCAGTATTTT.